The clone carrying this T cell receptor beta chain has a handful of counts. Recruited during active infection, patients (from Seattle) were subsequently followed longitudinally. This table comes from immunoSEQ multiplex PCR, and its TCRdb copy is limited to in-frame clones, with some not included. Found here are 65,000 to 90,000 clones, 75% to 80% of them singletons; the top ten hold under 3%. The entry originates in a study of blood T cell repertoires in COVID-19. Study-wide background: COVID-19 samples collected from the United States, Italy and Spain covered acute and convalescent phases.

The V gene's germline CDR1 is SGHKS and CDR2 YYEKEE (reference sequence). The ends lost 4 bases at V and 4 bases at J; junction bases unmatched: 10. There are 16 residues in the CDR3. The sequence was collected from a man aged 70-80 years with COVID-19, enrolled during active disease. V gene TRBV5-5 combines with J gene TRBJ1-1, with 10 bases lining up with TRBD1. The source material was peripheral blood. In DNA, the CDR3 is TGTGCCAGCAGCCAGACCGGGACAGGGGTGGTCACTGAAGCTTTCTTT. Its protein product is CASSQTGTGVVTEAFF.